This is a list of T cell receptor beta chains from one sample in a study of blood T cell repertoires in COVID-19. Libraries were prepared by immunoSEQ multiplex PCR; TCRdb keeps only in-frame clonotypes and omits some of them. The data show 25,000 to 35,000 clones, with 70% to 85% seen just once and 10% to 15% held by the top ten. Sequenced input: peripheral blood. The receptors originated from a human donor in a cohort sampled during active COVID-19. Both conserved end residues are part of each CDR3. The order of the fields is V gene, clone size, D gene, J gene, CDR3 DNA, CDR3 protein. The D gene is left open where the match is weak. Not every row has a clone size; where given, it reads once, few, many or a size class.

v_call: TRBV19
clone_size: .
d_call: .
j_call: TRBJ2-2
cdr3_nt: TGTGCCAGTAGTACGACAGGGACTGGCGGGGAGCTGTTTTTT
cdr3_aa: CASSTTGTGGELFF

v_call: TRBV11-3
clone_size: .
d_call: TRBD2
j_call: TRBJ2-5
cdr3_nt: TGTGCCAGCAGCCCTGGGCGTTTAGCGGGGGGAGAGACCCAGTACTTC
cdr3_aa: CASSPGRLAGGETQYF

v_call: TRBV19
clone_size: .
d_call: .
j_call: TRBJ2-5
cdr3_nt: TGTGCCAGTAGTTCGGAGGGACTTGGACAGGTCGGTGAGACCCAGTACTTC
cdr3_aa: CASSSEGLGQVGETQYF

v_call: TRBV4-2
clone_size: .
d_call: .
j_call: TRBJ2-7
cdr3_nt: TGTGCCAGCAGCCAAGCTCAGGGGAGGGACGAGCAGTACTTC
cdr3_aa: CASSQAQGRDEQYF

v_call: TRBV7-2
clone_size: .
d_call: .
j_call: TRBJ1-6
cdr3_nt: TGTGCCAGCAGCTTGACAGCCTCCTATAATTCACCCCTCCACTTT
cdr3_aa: CASSLTASYNSPLHF

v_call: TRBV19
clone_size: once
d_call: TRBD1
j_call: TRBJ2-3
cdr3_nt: TGTGCCAGCCGATTACAGGGGGCGCATACGCAGTATTTT
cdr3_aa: CASRLQGAHTQYF

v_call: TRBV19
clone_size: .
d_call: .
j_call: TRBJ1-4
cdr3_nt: TGTGCCAGTAGTACTGGGGGCGCTGGGGAAAAACTGTTTTTT
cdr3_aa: CASSTGGAGEKLFF

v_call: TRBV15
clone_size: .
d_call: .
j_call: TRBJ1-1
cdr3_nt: TGTGCCACCAGCAAAGCGGGACGGATGAACACTGAAGCTTTCTTT
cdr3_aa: CATSKAGRMNTEAFF

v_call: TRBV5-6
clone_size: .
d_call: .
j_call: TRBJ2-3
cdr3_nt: TGTGCCAGCAGCACCGGGACAGATACGCAGTATTTT
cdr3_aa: CASSTGTDTQYF

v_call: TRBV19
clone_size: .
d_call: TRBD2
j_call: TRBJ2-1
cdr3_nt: TGTGCCAGTAGTCTCTTGTTGCTAGCGGGGGGTTACAATGAGCAGTTCTTC
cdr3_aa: CASSLLLLAGGYNEQFF

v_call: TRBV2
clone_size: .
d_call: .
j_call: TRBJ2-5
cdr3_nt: TGTGCCAGCAGAGGGAGTGGTAAAGAGACCCAGTACTTC
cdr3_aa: CASRGSGKETQYF

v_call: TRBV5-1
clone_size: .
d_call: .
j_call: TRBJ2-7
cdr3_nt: TGCGCCAGCAGCCCGTTCAGGGTTAATTTCTACGAGCAGTACTTC
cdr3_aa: CASSPFRVNFYEQYF

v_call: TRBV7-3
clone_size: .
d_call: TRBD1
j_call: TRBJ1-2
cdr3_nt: TGTGCCAGCAGCGACGGACAGGGCTATGGCTACACCTTC
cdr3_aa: CASSDGQGYGYTF

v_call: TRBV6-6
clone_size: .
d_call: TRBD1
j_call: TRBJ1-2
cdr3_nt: TGTGCCAGCAGTCCCCCGACAGGGAACTATGGCTACACCTTC
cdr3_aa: CASSPPTGNYGYTF

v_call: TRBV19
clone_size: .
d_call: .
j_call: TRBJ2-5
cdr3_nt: TGTGCCAGTAGTACCCCTCAAGAGACCCAGTACTTC
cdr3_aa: CASSTPQETQYF

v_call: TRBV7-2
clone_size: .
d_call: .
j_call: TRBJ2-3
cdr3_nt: TGTGCCAGCAGCTGGGAGAAGTCAGATACGCAGTATTTT
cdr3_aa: CASSWEKSDTQYF

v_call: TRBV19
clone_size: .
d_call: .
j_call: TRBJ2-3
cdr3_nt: TGTGCCAGTAGTAAAGGGGCCGGCACAGATACGCAGTATTTT
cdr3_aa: CASSKGAGTDTQYF

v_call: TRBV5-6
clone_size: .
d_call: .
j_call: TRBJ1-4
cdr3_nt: TGTGCCAGCAGCAGCAGGGGCGGTATTAATGAAAAACTGTTTTTT
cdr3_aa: CASSSRGGINEKLFF

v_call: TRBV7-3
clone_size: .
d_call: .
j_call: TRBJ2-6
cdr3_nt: TGTGCCAGCAGCCCCCTAGGATCTGGCACTCGGCCGGGGGCCAACGTCCTGACTTTC
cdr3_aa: CASSPLGSGTRPGANVLTF

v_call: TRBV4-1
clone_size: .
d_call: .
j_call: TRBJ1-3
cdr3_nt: TGCGCCAGCAGCCAAGACAGAATCTCTGGAAACACCATATATTTT
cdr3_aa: CASSQDRISGNTIYF

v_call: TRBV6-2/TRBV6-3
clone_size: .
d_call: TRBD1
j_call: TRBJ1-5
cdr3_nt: TGTGCCAGCAGTTATATGGGACAGGGGGTTGAGCAGCCCCAGCATTTT
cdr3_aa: CASSYMGQGVEQPQHF

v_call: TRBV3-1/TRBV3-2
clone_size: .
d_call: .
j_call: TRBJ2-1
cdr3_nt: TGTGCCAGCAGCCAGGTGGGCAGGGCCAACAATGAGCAGTTCTTC
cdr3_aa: CASSQVGRANNEQFF

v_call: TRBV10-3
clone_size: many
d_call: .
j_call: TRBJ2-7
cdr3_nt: TGTGCCATCGCGGGGAAAGGGCCTAAGGGCGAGCAGTACTTC
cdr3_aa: CAIAGKGPKGEQYF

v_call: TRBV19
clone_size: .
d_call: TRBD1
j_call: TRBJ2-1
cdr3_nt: TGTGCCAGTAGTGTCGGACAGGGTCTAAGGAATGAGCAGTTCTTC
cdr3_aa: CASSVGQGLRNEQFF

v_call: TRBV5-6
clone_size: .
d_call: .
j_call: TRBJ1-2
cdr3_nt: TGTGCCAGCAGCTTGTGGCAGGGGAGCTATGGCTACACCTTC
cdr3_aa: CASSLWQGSYGYTF

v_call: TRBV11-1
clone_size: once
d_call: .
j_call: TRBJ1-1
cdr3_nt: TGTGCCAGCAGCTTAGCGGTTGGGGATTCGGGGGCTTTCTTT
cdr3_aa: CASSLAVGDSGAFF

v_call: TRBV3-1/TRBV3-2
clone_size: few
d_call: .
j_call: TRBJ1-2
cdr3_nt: TGTGCCAGCAGCCAAGTCCCCCCCGGACGGCCGGGGGGCTACACCTTC
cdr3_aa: CASSQVPPGRPGGYTF

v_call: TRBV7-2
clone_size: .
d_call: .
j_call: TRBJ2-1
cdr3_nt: TGTGCCAGCAGCCCATTCTTAGCGGCCCACAATGAGCAGTTCTTC
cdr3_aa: CASSPFLAAHNEQFF

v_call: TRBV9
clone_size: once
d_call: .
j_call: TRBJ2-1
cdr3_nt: TGTGCCAGCAGCCTTGTCGGGACTTCCTACAATGAGCAGTTCTTC
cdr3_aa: CASSLVGTSYNEQFF

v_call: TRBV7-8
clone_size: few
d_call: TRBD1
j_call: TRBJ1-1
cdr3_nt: TGTGCCAGCAGCTTAGTGGACAGGGCAAGTGAAGCTTTCTTT
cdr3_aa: CASSLVDRASEAFF

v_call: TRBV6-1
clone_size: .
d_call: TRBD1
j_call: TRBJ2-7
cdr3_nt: TGTGCCAGCAGTGAAGACGTGGGACAGGGAGCCTACGAGCAGTACTTC
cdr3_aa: CASSEDVGQGAYEQYF

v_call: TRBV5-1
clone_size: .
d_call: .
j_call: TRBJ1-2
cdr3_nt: TGCGCCAGCAGCTGGACAGAAACAAACTATGGCTACACCTTC
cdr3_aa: CASSWTETNYGYTF

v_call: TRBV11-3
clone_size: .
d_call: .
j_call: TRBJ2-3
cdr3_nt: TGTGCCAGCAGCTCTTCGACAGGGAGGTTAGATACGCAGTATTTT
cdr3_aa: CASSSSTGRLDTQYF

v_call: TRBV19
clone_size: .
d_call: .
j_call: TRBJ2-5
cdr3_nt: TGTGCCAGTAGTGCGCGGGGGCGAGGCACCCAGTACTTC
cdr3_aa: CASSARGRGTQYF

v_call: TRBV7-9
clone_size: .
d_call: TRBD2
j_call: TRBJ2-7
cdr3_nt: TGTGCCATCAACAACACTAGCGGGGTACCCTACGAGCAGTACTTC
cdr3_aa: CAINNTSGVPYEQYF

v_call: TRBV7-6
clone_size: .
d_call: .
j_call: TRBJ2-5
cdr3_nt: TGTGCCAGCAGCTACCCCCCCGGGACAATGGAGACCCAGTACTTC
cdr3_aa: CASSYPPGTMETQYF

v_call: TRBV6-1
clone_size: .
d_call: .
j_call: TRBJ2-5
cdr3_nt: TGTGCCAGCAGTGAAGCGATAAGGGCCAGGGGACGGGAGACCCAGTACTTC
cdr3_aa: CASSEAIRARGRETQYF

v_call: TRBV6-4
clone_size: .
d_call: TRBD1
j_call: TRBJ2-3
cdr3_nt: TGTGCCAGCAGCCGACAGGCAGGGGGTCCCACAGATACGCAGTATTTT
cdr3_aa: CASSRQAGGPTDTQYF

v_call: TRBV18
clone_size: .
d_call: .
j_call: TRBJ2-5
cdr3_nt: TGTGCCAGCTCACCAAGGGGTAGAAGGGAGACCCAGTACTTC
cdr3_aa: CASSPRGRRETQYF

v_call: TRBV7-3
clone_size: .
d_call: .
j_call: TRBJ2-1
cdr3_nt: TGTGCCAGCAGCTTAGGGCAGGGTCAGTACAATGAGCAGTTCTTC
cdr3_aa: CASSLGQGQYNEQFF

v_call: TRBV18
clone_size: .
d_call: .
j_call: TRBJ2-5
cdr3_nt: TGTGCCAGCTCGAGGACAGAAGCGGAGACCCAGTACTTC
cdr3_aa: CASSRTEAETQYF

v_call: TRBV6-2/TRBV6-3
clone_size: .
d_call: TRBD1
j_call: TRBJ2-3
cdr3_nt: TGTGCCAGCAGTTACGTGGACAGGGTGACAGATACGCAGTATTTT
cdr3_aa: CASSYVDRVTDTQYF

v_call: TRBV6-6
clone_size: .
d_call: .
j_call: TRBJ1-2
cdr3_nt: TGTGCCAGCGCCGCGGACTATGGCTACACCTTC
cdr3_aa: CASAADYGYTF

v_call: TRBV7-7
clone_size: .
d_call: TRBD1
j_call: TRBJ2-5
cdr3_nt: TGTGCCAGCAGCTTAGCGGGACAGGGGACGGAGACCCAGTACTTC
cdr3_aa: CASSLAGQGTETQYF

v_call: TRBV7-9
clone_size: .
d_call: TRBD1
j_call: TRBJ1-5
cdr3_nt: TGTGCCAGCAGCTCACAGGGGGAACTCAGTCAGCCCCAGCATTTT
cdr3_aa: CASSSQGELSQPQHF

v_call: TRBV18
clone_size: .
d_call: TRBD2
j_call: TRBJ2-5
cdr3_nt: TGTGCCAGCTCACCCGACCCCCACGGGGGGGCTAGGACCCAGTACTTC
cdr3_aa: CASSPDPHGGARTQYF

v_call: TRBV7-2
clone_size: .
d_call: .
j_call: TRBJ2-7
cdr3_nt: TGTGCCAGCAGCTCATACGGGACACCAGGCGGGGAGCAGTACTTC
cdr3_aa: CASSSYGTPGGEQYF

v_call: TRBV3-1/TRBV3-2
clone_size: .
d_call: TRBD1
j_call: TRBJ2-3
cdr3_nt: TGTGCCAGCAGCCAAGTTTCCTTCCCGACAGGGTTGATGACAGATACGCAGTATTTT
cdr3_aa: CASSQVSFPTGLMTDTQYF

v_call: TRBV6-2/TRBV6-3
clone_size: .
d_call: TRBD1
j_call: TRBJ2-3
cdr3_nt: TGTGCCAGCAGCCTGACAGGGTTAGTGTCAGATACGCAGTATTTT
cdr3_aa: CASSLTGLVSDTQYF

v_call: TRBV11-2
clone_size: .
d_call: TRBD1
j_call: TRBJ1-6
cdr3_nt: TGTGCCAGCAGCCAGGCAGGACAGGGGGTCCCCCTCCACTTT
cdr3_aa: CASSQAGQGVPLHF

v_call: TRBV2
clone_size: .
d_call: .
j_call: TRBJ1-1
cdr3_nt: TGTGCCAGCAGCGTGAACACTGAAGCTTTCTTT
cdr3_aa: CASSVNTEAFF

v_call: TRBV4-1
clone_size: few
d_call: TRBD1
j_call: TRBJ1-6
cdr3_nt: TGCGCCAGCAGCCAAGACCGGACAGGGTCATATAATTCACCCCTCCACTTT
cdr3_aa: CASSQDRTGSYNSPLHF

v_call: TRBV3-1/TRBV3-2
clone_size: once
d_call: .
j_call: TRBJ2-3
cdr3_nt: TGTGCCAGCAGCAACAAGCTGGGACTTCTTAATACGCAGTATTTT
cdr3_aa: CASSNKLGLLNTQYF